Sequencing of this TCR beta chain was carried out in a study of blood T cell repertoires in COVID-19. Turning to the study itself: Researchers got acute and convalescent COVID-19 samples from the United States, Italy and Spain. In each case, the material was cDNA or gDNA derived from T cells, B-cell-depleted T cells, or PBMCs.

Original processing methods: Nucleated cell number was recorded as an estimate derived from reference gene primer amplification. This table comes from immunoSEQ multiplex PCR, and its TCRdb copy is limited to in-frame clones, with some not included. V, J and clone size are those of that table, while D and trimming were read from the DNA. The repertoire consists of roughly 260,000 clones, with around 87% occurring once and the leading ten covering 2.3%. The CDR3 length is 13 residues. Germline CDR1 SGHTA, CDR2 FQGTGA. V was pared by 0 bases and J by 9 bases, with 9 bases between. This clone was detected once.

This chain connects TRBV7-3 to TRBJ1-3; tentative D call: TRBD1 (5 bases). Sequenced material: peripheral blood. The receptor comes from a woman aged 50 to 60 with acute or convalescent COVID-19. The CDR3: CASSLTRQTTIYF. Written as DNA, the CDR3 is TGTGCCAGCAGCTTAACAAGACAGACCACCATATATTTT.